One sample yielded the 27 T cell receptor beta chains listed below, sequenced in a study of CD8 T cells in ankylosing spondylitis. TCRdb redid the calling of the 5' RACE reads with MiXCR, one entry per CDR3 protein. This sample has more than 200,000 distinct CDR3 sequences, with 20% to 30% found just once. Specimen: blood, either unsorted or a sorted T cell fraction (not recorded which). All receptors derive from a male donor with ankylosing spondylitis or in good health (not recorded which).

A single count supports this clonotype. The chain links TRBV11-2 to TRBJ1-4; D perhaps matches TRBD1 (6 bases). Per germline, CDR1 SGHAT and CDR2 FQNNGV. The CDR3 totals 13 residues. Trimming took off 5 bases at V and 7 bases at J, with 11 bases between the two ends. DNA for the CDR3: TGTGCCAGCAGCAGGGGGTATAGTGAAAAACTGTTTTTT. It yields the protein CASSRGYSEKLFF.

The chain recombines TRBV11-2 with TRBJ1-2; D perhaps matches TRBD1 (6 bases). This CDR3 has 17 residues. V lost 3 bases and J lost 0, with 17 bases in between. From germline, CDR1 is SGHAT and CDR2 FQNNGV. The CDR3, as DNA: TGTGCCAGCAGCTTTCGGCCCCTGACAGGAACTAACTATGGCTACACCTTC. As protein: CASSFRPLTGTNYGYTF.

This clonotype was seen a few times. The gene calls are TRBV20-1 and TRBJ2-6; the D gene is possibly TRBD2 (6 bases). Trimming left V 5 bases short and J 0 bases short, with 17 bases between. CDR3 length equals 17 residues. Per the germline V gene, CDR1 is DFQATT and CDR2 is SNEGSKA (reference sequence). CDR3 nucleotides: TGCAGTGCTGTGGGGGGACGCACCGTCTCTGGGGCCAACGTCCTGACTTTC. As protein: CSAVGGRTVSGANVLTF.

The rearrangement links TRBV7-2 to TRBJ2-3; TRBD2 matches at 10 bases. V shed 4 bases, J shed 2 bases, and the junction held 6 bases outside the gene matches. In germline, CDR1 is SGHTA, CDR2 FQGNSA. This CDR3 has 16 residues. CDR3 sequence: CASSSSSGSHTDTQYF. The CDR3 nucleotides read TGTGCCAGCAGCTCTTCTAGCGGGAGCCACACAGATACGCAGTATTTT.

The chain is built from TRBV12-3 or TRBV12-4 and TRBJ2-6; D remains unclear. CDR3 length: 14 residues. V dropped 3 bases and J dropped 2 bases, with 5 bases sitting between them. CDR3 in amino acids: CASSLRAGANVLTF. Here the CDR3 DNA reads TGTGCCAGCAGTTTGAGAGCTGGGGCCAACGTCCTGACTTTC.

This chain links TRBV20-1 with TRBJ2-6; D uncertain. Between the trimmed V and J ends, which lost 6 bases and 1 base, there was a span of 10 bases. Germline CDR1 and CDR2: DFQATT and SNEGSKA (reference sequence). This CDR3 comprises 14 residues. CDR3 in amino acids: CSAIRHSGANVLTF. Written as DNA, the CDR3 is TGCAGTGCCATCCGACATTCTGGGGCCAACGTCCTGACTTTC.

This clonotype was recorded at least ten times. J is TRBJ1-2 and V is TRBV20-1; unclear D gene. Germline CDR1 DFQATT, CDR2 SNEGSKA (reference sequence). V lost 6 bases and J 3 bases, leaving 11 bases between the germline ends. The CDR3 length is 12 residues. The CDR3 nucleotides are TGCAGTGCAACCAGGCGAGACTATGGCTACACCTTC. Amino acids: CSATRRDYGYTF.

This clonotype was counted between two and nine times. The V call is TRBV25-1, the J call TRBJ2-7; D unclear. The V and J ends lost 4 bases and 3 bases respectively, with 16 bases between them. Germline V gene sequence: CDR1 MGHDK, CDR2 SYGVNS. The CDR3 covers 15 residues. The CDR3, as DNA: TGTGCCAGCAGTGTCTCCACTCTCGGGCACTACGAGCAGTACTTC. It encodes CASSVSTLGHYEQYF.

J is TRBJ2-3 and V is TRBV29-1, with 7 nucleotides matching TRBD2. The CDR3 has 14 amino acids. Germline CDR1 SQVTM, CDR2 ANQGSEA. With 0 bases clipped from V and 3 bases from J, the junction kept 3 bases outside the gene matches. This CDR3 is CSVEDVRGTDTQYF. The CDR3 bases are TGCAGCGTTGAAGACGTGCGGGGGACAGATACGCAGTATTTT.

The sample holds many counts of this clonotype. V is TRBV4-1 and J is TRBJ2-7, with D unclear. Germline values: CDR1 MGHRA, CDR2 YSYEKL. V lost 0 bases to trimming and J lost 6 bases, with 6 bases between them. The CDR3 has 12 residues. CDR3 bases: TGCGCCAGCAGCCAAGAAGTCGGCGAGCAGTACTTC. Encoded protein: CASSQEVGEQYF.

The V and J genes are TRBV6-1 and TRBJ2-7, with D possibly TRBD1 on 6 matching bases. The V gene lost 3 bases and the J gene lost 4 bases, with 10 bases spanning the gap. The CDR3 extends over 13 amino acids. The germline V gene encodes CDR1 MNHNS and CDR2 SASEGT. CDR3 in DNA: TGTGCCAGCAGTGAGAGACAGGAGTACGAGCAGTACTTC. It yields the protein CASSERQEYEQYF.

This clonotype was seen repeatedly, ten times or more. The CDR3 spells CASSFLAGSTNEQFF. CDR3 nucleotides: TGTGCCAGCAGCTTCCTAGCGGGGAGCACCAATGAGCAGTTCTTC. J is TRBJ2-1 and V is TRBV11-2; TRBD2 matches at 9 bases. The CDR3 spans 15 residues. Germline V gene sequence: CDR1 SGHAT, CDR2 FQNNGV. The V gene end was trimmed by 3 bases and the J gene end by 6 bases; junction bases not matched to a gene: 6. Using reference TRBV11-2 and TRBJ2-1 for the parts outside the CDR3, the full variable domain is EAGVAQSPRYKIIEKRQSVAFWCNPISGHATLYWYQQILGQGPKLLIQFQNNGVVDDSQLPKDRFSAERLKGVDSTLKIQPAKLEDSAVYLCASSFLAGSTNEQFFGPGTRLTVL.

This clonotype was counted between two and nine times. V usage is TRBV12-3 or TRBV12-4 and J usage is TRBJ1-2, with 7 bases fitting TRBD1. Unmatched junction bases numbered 10, after V lost 5 bases and J lost 7 bases. The CDR3 runs 14 residues. The DNA for the CDR3 is TGTGCCAGCAGTCTTGGGAAGGGGGCATCTGGCTACACCTTC. Amino acids: CASSLGKGASGYTF.

This clonotype was observed at least ten times. This rearrangement joins TRBV20-1 to TRBJ1-6; D remains unclear. The CDR3 has 15 amino acids. CDR1 is DFQATT, CDR2 SNEGSKA, per germline (reference sequence). Trimming cost V 0 bases and J 10 bases, with 16 bases left between them. The CDR3 DNA is TGCAGTGCTAGAGATATCGGGGTACGGATGTCACCCCTCCACTTT. This codes for CSARDIGVRMSPLHF.

The CDR3 bases are TGCAGTGCTAGAGCTCAGGGGAACGGGGAGCTGTTTTTT. Its protein product is CSARAQGNGELFF. This chain joins TRBV20-1 and TRBJ2-2; a possible D gene is TRBD1 (6 bases). The germline CDR1 and CDR2 sequences are DFQATT and SNEGSKA (reference sequence). This CDR3 has 13 residues. The ends were cut back, 1 base at V and 7 bases at J, with 10 bases in the middle.

V gene TRBV20-1 combines with J gene TRBJ2-1, with a weak D call TRBD2 (6 bases). This CDR3 region has 14 residues. The germline V gene has CDR1 DFQATT and CDR2 SNEGSKA (reference sequence). The V gene lost 8 bases and the J gene lost 7 bases, with 21 bases spanning the gap. CDR3 sequence (DNA): TGCAGTCCCAAGGAGGGGACCGCGGGAAATGAGCAGTTCTTC. Its translation is CSPKEGTAGNEQFF.

V is TRBV20-1 and J is TRBJ2-4; no clear D. CDR3 length equals 13 residues. Trimming removed 3 bases from V and 1 base from J, with 7 bases in between. Germline values: CDR1 DFQATT, CDR2 SNEGSKA (reference sequence). The DNA of the CDR3 is TGCAGTGCTAGGGCCCCGGCCAAAAACATTCAGTACTTC. Residues: CSARAPAKNIQYF.

V and J are TRBV20-1 and TRBJ2-1, with 7 bases fitting TRBD1. In germline, CDR1 is DFQATT, CDR2 SNEGSKA (reference sequence). The trim removed 6 bases at V and 3 bases at J, leaving 8 bases unmatched. This CDR3 has 14 residues. The CDR3 reads CSADGRQGYNEQFF. The CDR3 region has the DNA TGCAGTGCGGATGGGAGACAGGGCTACAATGAGCAGTTCTTC.

In DNA, the CDR3 is TGCGCCAGCAGCCAAGATTCGGGGAATTCACCCCTCCACTTT. This gives the protein CASSQDSGNSPLHF. V gene TRBV4-3 combines with J gene TRBJ1-6, with unresolved D. Trimming cost V 0 bases and J 7 bases, with 7 bases left between them. Germline loops: CDR1 LGHNA, CDR2 YSLEER. The CDR3 contains 14 residues.

This clonotype was seen many times. The chain carries TRBV10-3 and TRBJ2-1, with D perhaps given as TRBD1 or TRBD2 (6 bases each). The germline V gene has CDR1 ENHRY and CDR2 SYGVKD. The CDR3 is made up of 14 amino acids. V lost 0 bases and J lost 12, with 15 bases in between. The CDR3 DNA is TGTGCCATCAGTGAGTCGGACAGTCGGGGGCCGCAGTTCTTC. Its translation: CAISESDSRGPQFF.

This clonotype was counted at least ten times. The V gene is TRBV20-1, the J gene TRBJ2-7; D could derive from TRBD1 or TRBD2 (5 bases each). This CDR3 is built from 15 residues. Germline-derived CDR1 and CDR2 are DFQATT and SNEGSKA (reference sequence). V was trimmed by 6 bases and J by 3 bases, leaving 21 bases between them. In DNA, the CDR3 is TGCAGTGCGGAGCCCCCCGGGACGCCAGGCTACGAGCAGTACTTC. Its translation: CSAEPPGTPGYEQYF.

The V and J genes are TRBV6-1 and TRBJ2-1; TRBD2 agrees at 10 bases. The germline V gene has CDR1 MNHNS and CDR2 SASEGT. Losses at the gene ends were 6 bases for V and 5 bases for J; bases not matched to a gene: 10. The CDR3 is 16 amino acids. This chain's CDR3 is CASRFTSGGAHNEQFF. The CDR3 DNA sequence: TGTGCCAGCAGATTTACCAGCGGGGGGGCCCACAATGAGCAGTTCTTC.

The chain links TRBV5-1 to TRBJ2-1; 10 nucleotides match TRBD2. The V gene end was trimmed by 0 bases and the J gene end by 14 bases; junction bases not matched to a gene: 11. The germline gives CDR1 SGHRS, CDR2 YFSETQ. There are 15 residues in the CDR3. The CDR3: CASSLDSSGGGEEFF. The CDR3 nucleotides read TGCGCCAGCAGCTTGGACTCTAGCGGGGGAGGCGAGGAGTTCTTC.

This clonotype was counted only a few times. CDR3 DNA: TGTGCCAGCAGTTTAGAGGGGGCGAGGTACAATGAGCAGTTCTTC. Translating it yields CASSLEGARYNEQFF. The chain joins TRBV27 to TRBJ2-1; 7 bases agree with TRBD1. This CDR3 is built from 15 residues. V shed 2 bases, J shed 4 bases, and the junction held 5 bases outside the gene matches. CDR1 MNHEY and CDR2 SMNVEV come from the germline V gene (reference sequence).

This sequence joins TRBV12-3 or TRBV12-4 and TRBJ2-7; D may match TRBD1 or TRBD2 (5 bases each). The CDR3 has 19 amino acids. V lost 11 bases and J 2 bases, leaving 34 bases between the germline ends. This CDR3 reads CAFSSGLIGWKGLTYEQYF. CDR3 DNA: TGTGCCTTCAGCTCGGGGCTCATCGGTTGGAAGGGGTTGACCTACGAGCAGTACTTC.

V and J are TRBV2 and TRBJ2-1; TRBD1 is a possible D gene (6 bases). Trimming took 6 bases from V and 9 from J, leaving 15 bases between them. CDR1 is SNHLY and CDR2 is FYNNEI in the germline V gene. This CDR3 contains 13 residues. As DNA, the CDR3 is TGTGCCAGCAGAGCGGACAGTAAGGGTGAGCAGTTCTTC. Protein: CASRADSKGEQFF.

Many counts were recorded for this clonotype. This chain connects TRBV20-1 to TRBJ2-1; 12 bases align to TRBD2. J was trimmed by 3 bases and V by 7 bases; bases with no gene match: 4. From germline, CDR1 is DFQATT and CDR2 SNEGSKA (reference sequence). CDR3 length equals 14 residues. The CDR3, as DNA: TGCAGTGGAGAGACTAGCGGGGGCTACAATGAGCAGTTCTTC. It codes for CSGETSGGYNEQFF.